This is a list of T cell receptor beta chains from one sample in a study of shared clonotypes between healthy human individuals. Sequencing was performed with immunoSEQ multiplex PCR; in TCRdb, only in-frame clones are kept and a portion is missing. The sample has roughly 2,000,000 clones; roughly 95% are singletons. The specimen was naive CD8+ T cells from PBMCs. These receptors came from a man between 18 and 35 years old in good health. Some clones in this sample may be carry-over from other donors' samples. The CDR3 runs from the conserved cysteine through the conserved F or W. The D gene is left open where the match is weak. Clone size is given for some rows only: seen once, a few or many times, or a class if the clone is expanded.

TRBV29-1,NA,TRBJ1-2,NA,TGCAGCGTTGAAGGGACACACGACTATGGCTACACCTTC,CSVEGTHDYGYTF
TRBV21-1,NA,TRBJ2-7,NA,TGTGCCAGCAGCAATCTTAGGGGTTCCGAGCAGTACTTC,CASSNLRGSEQYF
TRBV19,TRBD1,TRBJ2-7,once,TGTGCCAGTAGGGGTATCAGGGGGTCCGAGCAGTACTTC,CASRGIRGSEQYF
TRBV25-1,NA,TRBJ2-1,NA,TGTGCCAGCAGTTCAATCAGGAACAATGAGCAGTTCTTC,CASSSIRNNEQFF
TRBV7-9,NA,TRBJ2-7,NA,TGTGCCAGCAGCTTAGTGCAGGGGCTTAAGTACTTC,CASSLVQGLKYF
TRBV7-8,TRBD1,TRBJ2-3,NA,TGTGCCAGCAGCTTAGCTAGGGGGCGACGCACAGATACGCAGTATTTT,CASSLARGRRTDTQYF
TRBV9,NA,TRBJ2-1,NA,TGTGCCAGCAGCGTAGTAGTAGAGTCGAATGAGCAGTTCTTC,CASSVVVESNEQFF
TRBV5-4,TRBD2,TRBJ2-1,NA,TGTGCCAGCAGCCTTATAGCGGGAGGTCCCTACAATGAGCAGTTCTTC,CASSLIAGGPYNEQFF
TRBV27,NA,TRBJ1-2,NA,TGTGCCAGCAGTTTATCCGCCCGTGGTGGCTACACCTTC,CASSLSARGGYTF
TRBV28,NA,TRBJ2-3,NA,TGTGCCAGCACCTTCGGGGGAATTAGCACAGATACGCAGTATTTT,CASTFGGISTDTQYF
TRBV2,TRBD2,TRBJ2-7,NA,TGTGCCAGCAGGGGACTAGCGGTCTACGAGCAGTACTTC,CASRGLAVYEQYF
TRBV11-2,TRBD2,TRBJ2-1,NA,TGTGCCAGCAGCCCAAGACTAGCGGGATACAATGAGCAGTTCTTC,CASSPRLAGYNEQFF
TRBV7-9,TRBD1,TRBJ1-2,NA,TGTGCCAGCAGCACTACCAAACCGGGACAGGGAGTTCGGTACACCTTC,CASSTTKPGQGVRYTF
TRBV7-3,NA,TRBJ2-2,once,TGTGCCAGCAGCCACGTCGGGTCCGGGGAGCTGTTTTTT,CASSHVGSGELFF
TRBV13,NA,TRBJ1-2,few,TGTGCCAGCAGCTTAGGTGGGGGAAACTATGGCTACACCTTC,CASSLGGGNYGYTF
TRBV5-1,TRBD1,TRBJ1-1,NA,TGCGCCAGCAGCTTCCCGGGACAGGGGGTTGGTAGCACTGAAGCTTTCTTT,CASSFPGQGVGSTEAFF
TRBV9,NA,TRBJ2-7,once,TGTGCCAGCAGCGTAGGTATTAGTTCCTACGAGCAGTACTTC,CASSVGISSYEQYF
TRBV27,NA,TRBJ2-4,NA,TGTGCCAGCAGTTTCCTCCCCGGGACTTCCAAAAACATTCAGTACTTC,CASSFLPGTSKNIQYF
TRBV7-9,NA,TRBJ2-7,NA,TGTGCCAGCAGCTTTTTAGCCTACGAGCAGTACTTC,CASSFLAYEQYF
TRBV29-1,NA,TRBJ2-7,NA,TGCAGCGTGGTGAGGCTAGTCGGGGAGCAGTACTTC,CSVVRLVGEQYF
TRBV5-1,TRBD2,TRBJ2-5,NA,TGCGCCTCTTGGGGCGGAGTAGCGGGTACGCAAGAGACCCAGTACTTC,CASWGGVAGTQETQYF
TRBV7-3,NA,TRBJ2-3,NA,TGTGCCAGCAGCTTAGACGGGACACTTCTTAGAGATACGCAGTATTTT,CASSLDGTLLRDTQYF
TRBV7-2,NA,TRBJ2-2,NA,TGTGCCAGCAGCTTAGGGGTATACACCGGGGAGCTGTTTTTT,CASSLGVYTGELFF
TRBV7-2,TRBD1,TRBJ1-2,NA,TGTGCCAGCAGCTACAGGGGTTCTCTCTATGGCTACACCTTC,CASSYRGSLYGYTF
TRBV19,TRBD2,TRBJ2-7,NA,TGTGCCAGTAGCGGGAGGGCCTTATACGAGCAGTACTTC,CASSGRALYEQYF
TRBV11-2,NA,TRBJ2-1,NA,TGTGCCAGCAGCTTAAGTCCCGCGATTACCCCCTACAATGAGCAGTTCTTC,CASSLSPAITPYNEQFF
TRBV7-2,NA,TRBJ2-1,NA,TGTGCCAGCAGCTTATCTTTTCGGGTCGATGGTAATGAGCAGTTCTTC,CASSLSFRVDGNEQFF
TRBV4-1,NA,TRBJ2-7,NA,TGCGCCAGCAGCCATCAGGGGACGGCCGACTACGAGCAGTACTTC,CASSHQGTADYEQYF
TRBV15,NA,TRBJ2-3,NA,TGTGCCACCAGCAACAGGGATCTAGGGACAGATACGCAGTATTTT,CATSNRDLGTDTQYF
TRBV19,NA,TRBJ2-1,NA,TGTGCCAGTAGTACGGTCTACCAGCAGTTCTTC,CASSTVYQQFF
TRBV10-2,NA,TRBJ2-7,NA,TGCGCCAGCAGAGGTCCCTGGCCCTACGAGCAGTACTTC,CASRGPWPYEQYF
TRBV10-2,TRBD2,TRBJ2-5,NA,TGCGCCAGCGGAGGGACTAGCAGAGAGACCCAGTACTTC,CASGGTSRETQYF
TRBV7-3,TRBD1,TRBJ2-7,NA,TGTGCCAGCAGCGTTACAGGGGGACTCCGCTCCTACGAGCAGTACTTC,CASSVTGGLRSYEQYF
TRBV7-9,NA,TRBJ1-2,NA,TGTGCCAGCAGCTTATTGATTCAGGGGCTAGATGGCTACACCTTC,CASSLLIQGLDGYTF
TRBV25-1,NA,TRBJ2-3,NA,TGTGCCAGCAGTGAATTCGAGGAAACTAGCACAGATACGCAGTATTTT,CASSEFEETSTDTQYF
TRBV12-2,NA,TRBJ1-1,NA,TGTGCAAGTCGCTTAGTCCAAACCGAAATTAACACTGAAGCTTTCTTT,CASRLVQTEINTEAFF
TRBV7-2,NA,TRBJ1-2,NA,TGTGCCAGCAGCTTAGTTTCAGGGGCGGCTTATGGCTACACCTTC,CASSLVSGAAYGYTF
TRBV11-2,TRBD1,TRBJ1-1,NA,TGTGCCAGCAGCACTGGACAGGGGCTTTACACTGAAGCTTTCTTT,CASSTGQGLYTEAFF
TRBV15,NA,TRBJ1-5,NA,TGTGCCACCAGCAGTGCGAATCAGCCCCAGCATTTT,CATSSANQPQHF
TRBV29-1,NA,TRBJ1-1,NA,TGCAGCGCCCCCCGTCCGGGGAATGTTATAGCTGAAGCTTTCTTT,CSAPRPGNVIAEAFF